This T cell receptor (beta chain) originates from a study of T-cell reconstitution after alpha-beta-depleted transplantation in children (dated by TCRdb to about 2016). With respect to the entire study: Using TCR repertoire profiling, the study quantitatively followed how T-cell immune reconstitution unfolded in children after TCRalphabeta/CD19-depleted allogeneic hematopoietic cell transplantation. Study-wide conclusions, independent of this receptor: Over the following months the frequencies of hyperexpanded clones went down, and after one year T-cell counts and TCRbeta diversity were mostly credited to newly produced T cells. The apparently early alphabetaT-cell count recovery about two months after transplant was reportedly dependent on only several hundred rapidly expanded clones derived from non-depleted graft cells. In some patients, the high TCRbeta diversity seen at day 60 was put down to recipient T cells and intrathymic progenitors that had survived conditioning.

The library was obtained by PCR. Instrument used: Illumina HiSeq 2500. Molecular barcoding was employed in the preparation of TCR libraries, with unique molecular identifiers being used to normalize TCRbeta repertoire quantification. The public reads were reanalyzed by TCRdb: fastp trimming at Q25, MiXCR alignment, in-frame beta chains only. Every distinct CDR3 protein forms one entry, paired with its most common genes and DNA. The sample data list about 260,000 distinct CDR3 sequences, and 9.5% to 13% of these were observed just once. The biggest ten clones account for 23% of the sample. This specimen's treatment or condition label, interpreted: allogeneic hematopoietic cell transplantation with graft depleted of TCRalphabeta T cells and CD19 B cells. The transplant recipients were children given TCRalphabeta/CD19-depleted allogeneic hematopoietic cell grafts. The table lists this clonotype with many counts. Its antigen specificity is not known. Base qualities were left out, and no much larger clone turns up one base away.

This receptor was obtained from a male patient aged 2-10 years who had a stem cell transplant for chronic granulomatous disease, so the T cells may come from the graft donor. This specimen was peripheral blood, taken 180 days after TCRalphabeta/CD19-depleted stem cell transplant.

The CDR3 region reads CASSIGTRETQYF. The DNA sequence is as follows: TGTGCCAGCAGCATTGGGACTAGAGAGACCCAGTACTTC. This chain joins TRBV7-2 to TRBJ2-5, with 8 junctional bases fitting TRBD2. The CDR3 runs 13 residues from the cysteine to the phenylalanine. Of all the DNA, just the CDR3 is kept, 39 bases in frame from base 1. Reading the germline V gene gives CDR1 SGHTA and CDR2 FQGNSA. Unmatched junction bases come to 3, with V trimmed by 5 bases and J by 4 bases. When the CDR3 is completed using the reference TRBV7-2 and TRBJ2-5 genes on either side, the full variable domain is GAGVSQSPSNKVTEKGKDVELRCDPISGHTALYWYRQSLGQGLEFLIYFQGNSAPDKSGLPSDRFSAERTGGSVSTLTIQRTQQEDSAVYLCASSIGTRETQYFGPGTRLLVL.